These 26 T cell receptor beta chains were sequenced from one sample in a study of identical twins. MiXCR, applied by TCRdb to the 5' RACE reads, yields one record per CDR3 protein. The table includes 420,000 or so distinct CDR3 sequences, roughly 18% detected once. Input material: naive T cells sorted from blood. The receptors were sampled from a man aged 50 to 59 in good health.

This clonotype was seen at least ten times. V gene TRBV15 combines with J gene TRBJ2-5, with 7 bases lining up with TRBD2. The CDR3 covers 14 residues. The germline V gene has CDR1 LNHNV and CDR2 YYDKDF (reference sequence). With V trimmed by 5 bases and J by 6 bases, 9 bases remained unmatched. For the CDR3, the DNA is TGTGCCACCAGCCTAGGACTAGAGTTTAAGACCCAGTACTTC. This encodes CATSLGLEFKTQYF. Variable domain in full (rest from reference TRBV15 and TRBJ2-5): DAMVIQNPRYQVTQFGKPVTLSCSQTLNHNVMYWYQQKSSQAPKLLFHYYDKDFNNEADTPDNFQSRRPNTSFCFLDIRSPGLGDTAMYLCATSLGLEFKTQYFGPGTRLLVL.

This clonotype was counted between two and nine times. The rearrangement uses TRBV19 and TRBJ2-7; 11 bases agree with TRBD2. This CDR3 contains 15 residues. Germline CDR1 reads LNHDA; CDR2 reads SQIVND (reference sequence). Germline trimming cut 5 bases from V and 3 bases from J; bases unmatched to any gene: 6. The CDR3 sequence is CASSVTSGRVYEQYF. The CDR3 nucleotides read TGTGCCAGTAGTGTCACTAGCGGGAGAGTCTACGAGCAGTACTTC.

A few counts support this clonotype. For the CDR3, the DNA is TGTGCCAGCAGTGTCCTTAGCGGGGGGGCGGGTGAGCAGTTCTTC. Translated, it gives CASSVLSGGAGEQFF. This chain uses TRBV28 with TRBJ2-1; 11 positions agree with TRBD2. Germline trimming cut 5 bases from V and 9 bases from J; bases unmatched to any gene: 9. This CDR3 is 15 amino acids long. Germline V gene data show CDR1 as MDHEN and CDR2 as SYDVKM.

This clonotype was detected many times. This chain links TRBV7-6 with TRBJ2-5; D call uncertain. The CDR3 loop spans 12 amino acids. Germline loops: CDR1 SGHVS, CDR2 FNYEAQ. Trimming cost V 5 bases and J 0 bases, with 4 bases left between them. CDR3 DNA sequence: TGTGCCAGCAGCCGGTACCAAGAGACCCAGTACTTC. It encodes CASSRYQETQYF.

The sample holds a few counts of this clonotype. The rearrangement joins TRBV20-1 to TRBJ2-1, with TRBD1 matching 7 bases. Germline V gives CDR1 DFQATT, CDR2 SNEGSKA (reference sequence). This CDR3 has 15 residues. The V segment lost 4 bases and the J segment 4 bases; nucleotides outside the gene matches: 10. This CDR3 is CSATSSKTGYNEQFF. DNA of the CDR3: TGCAGTGCTACCTCCTCTAAGACAGGGTACAATGAGCAGTTCTTC.

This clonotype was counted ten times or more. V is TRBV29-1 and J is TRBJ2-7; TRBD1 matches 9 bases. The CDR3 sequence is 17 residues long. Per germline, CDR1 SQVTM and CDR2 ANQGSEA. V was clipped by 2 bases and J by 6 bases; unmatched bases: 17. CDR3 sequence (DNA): TGCAGCGTTGAATCATTGGGGGACGGGACAGGGACGGCCGAGCAGTACTTC. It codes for CSVESLGDGTGTAEQYF.

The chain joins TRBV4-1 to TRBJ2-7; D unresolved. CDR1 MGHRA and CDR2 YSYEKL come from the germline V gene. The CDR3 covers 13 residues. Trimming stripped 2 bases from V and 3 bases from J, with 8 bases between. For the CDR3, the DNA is TGCGCCAGCAGCCAATGGGCTAACTACGAGCAGTACTTC. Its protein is CASSQWANYEQYF.

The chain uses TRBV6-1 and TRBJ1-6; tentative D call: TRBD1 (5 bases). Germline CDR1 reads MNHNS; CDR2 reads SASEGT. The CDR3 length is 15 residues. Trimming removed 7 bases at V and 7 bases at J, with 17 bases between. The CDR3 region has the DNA TGTGCCAGCAACTTTATTGGGGGTGGGAATTCACCCCTCCACTTT. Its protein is CASNFIGGGNSPLHF.

The CDR3 sequence: CASGSGTASYEQYF. The CDR3 bases are TGTGCCAGCGGTTCCGGGACGGCCTCCTACGAGCAGTACTTC. The J gene is TRBJ2-7, the V gene TRBV7-2; D is perhaps TRBD1 or TRBD2 (5 bases each). Germline lookup yields CDR1 SGHTA and CDR2 FQGNSA. V shed 8 bases and J shed 0 bases, with 14 bases lying between them. This CDR3 region has 14 residues. Full variable domain (remainder filled in from reference TRBV7-2 and TRBJ2-7): GAGVSQSPSNKVTEKGKDVELRCDPISGHTALYWYRQSLGQGLEFLIYFQGNSAPDKSGLPSDRFSAERTGGSVSTLTIQRTQQEDSAVYLCASGSGTASYEQYFGPGTRLTVT.

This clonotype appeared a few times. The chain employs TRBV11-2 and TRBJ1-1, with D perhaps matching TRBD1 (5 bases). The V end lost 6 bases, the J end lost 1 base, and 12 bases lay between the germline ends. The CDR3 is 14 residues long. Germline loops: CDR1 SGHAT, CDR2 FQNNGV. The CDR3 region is CASRVVGRNTEAFF. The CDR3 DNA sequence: TGTGCCAGCAGAGTTGTGGGGCGGAACACTGAAGCTTTCTTT. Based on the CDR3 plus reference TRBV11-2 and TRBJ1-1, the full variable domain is EAGVAQSPRYKIIEKRQSVAFWCNPISGHATLYWYQQILGQGPKLLIQFQNNGVVDDSQLPKDRFSAERLKGVDSTLKIQPAKLEDSAVYLCASRVVGRNTEAFFGQGTRLTVV.

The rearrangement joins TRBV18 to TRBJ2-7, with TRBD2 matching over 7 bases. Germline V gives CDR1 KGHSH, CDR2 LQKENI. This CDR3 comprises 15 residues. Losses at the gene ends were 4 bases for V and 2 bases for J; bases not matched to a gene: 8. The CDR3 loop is CASSLSGTTPYEQYF. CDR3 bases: TGTGCCAGCTCACTAAGCGGGACTACCCCCTACGAGCAGTACTTC. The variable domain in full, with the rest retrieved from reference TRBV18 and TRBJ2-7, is NAGVMQNPRHLVRRRGQEARLRCSPMKGHSHVYWYRQLPEEGLKFMVYLQKENIIDESGMPKERFSAEFPKEGPSILRIQQVVRGDSAAYFCASSLSGTTPYEQYFGPGTRLTVT.

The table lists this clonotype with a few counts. As DNA, the CDR3 is TGCAGTGCTAGGGGGCACCAGCGGTTCTCCTACGAGCAGTACTTC. Translated, it gives CSARGHQRFSYEQYF. This sequence joins TRBV20-1 and TRBJ2-7, with D possibly called TRBD1 or TRBD2 (5 bases each). CDR1 is DFQATT, CDR2 SNEGSKA, per germline (reference sequence). V gave up 3 bases and J gave up 0 bases, with 15 bases separating them. This CDR3 is 15 amino acids long.

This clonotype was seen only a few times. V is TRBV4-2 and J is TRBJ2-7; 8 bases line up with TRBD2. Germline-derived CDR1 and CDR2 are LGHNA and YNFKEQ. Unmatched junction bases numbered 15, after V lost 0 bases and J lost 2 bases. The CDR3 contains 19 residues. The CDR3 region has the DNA TGTGCCAGCAGCCAAGATCGGGTAAGGGGAGCGGGAGTCGCCTACGAGCAGTACTTC. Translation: CASSQDRVRGAGVAYEQYF.

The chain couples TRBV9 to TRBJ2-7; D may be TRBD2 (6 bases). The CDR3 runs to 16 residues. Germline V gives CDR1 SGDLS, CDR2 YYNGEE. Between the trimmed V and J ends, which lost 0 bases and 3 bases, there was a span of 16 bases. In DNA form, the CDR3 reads TGTGCCAGCAGCGTAGGCGGGAATTTGCCCTTCTACGAGCAGTACTTC. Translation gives CASSVGGNLPFYEQYF.

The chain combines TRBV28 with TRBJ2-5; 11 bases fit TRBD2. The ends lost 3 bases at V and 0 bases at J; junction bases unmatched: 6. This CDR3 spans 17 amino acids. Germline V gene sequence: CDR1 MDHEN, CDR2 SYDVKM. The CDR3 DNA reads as TGTGCCAGCAGTTTTTCGGCTAGCGGGGGGTACCAAGAGACCCAGTACTTC. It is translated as CASSFSASGGYQETQYF.

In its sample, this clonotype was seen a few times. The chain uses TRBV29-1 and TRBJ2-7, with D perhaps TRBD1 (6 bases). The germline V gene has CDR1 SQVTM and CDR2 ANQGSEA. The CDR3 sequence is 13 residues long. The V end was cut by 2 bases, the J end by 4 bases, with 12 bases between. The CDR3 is CSVESQGLYEQYF. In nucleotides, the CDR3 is TGCAGCGTTGAATCACAGGGTCTTTACGAGCAGTACTTC.

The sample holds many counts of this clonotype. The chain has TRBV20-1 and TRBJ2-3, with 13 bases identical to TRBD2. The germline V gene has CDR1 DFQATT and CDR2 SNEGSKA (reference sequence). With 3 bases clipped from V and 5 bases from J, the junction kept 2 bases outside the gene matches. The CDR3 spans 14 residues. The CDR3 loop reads CSARTSGGRDTQYF. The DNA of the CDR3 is TGCAGTGCTAGGACTAGCGGGGGGAGAGATACGCAGTATTTT.

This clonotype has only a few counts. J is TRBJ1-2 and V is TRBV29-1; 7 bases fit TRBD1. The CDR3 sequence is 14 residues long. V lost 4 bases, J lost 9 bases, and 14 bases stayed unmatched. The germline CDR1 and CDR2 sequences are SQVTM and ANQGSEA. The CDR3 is CSVAPSGEGGSYTF. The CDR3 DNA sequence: TGCAGCGTTGCGCCCAGTGGGGAAGGGGGCAGCTACACCTTC.

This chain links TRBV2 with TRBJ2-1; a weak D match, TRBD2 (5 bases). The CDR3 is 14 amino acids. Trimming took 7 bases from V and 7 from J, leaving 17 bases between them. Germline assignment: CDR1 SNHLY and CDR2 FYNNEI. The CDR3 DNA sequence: TGTGCCAGCACCCCAATCACGGGGTATAATGAGCAGTTCTTC. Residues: CASTPITGYNEQFF.

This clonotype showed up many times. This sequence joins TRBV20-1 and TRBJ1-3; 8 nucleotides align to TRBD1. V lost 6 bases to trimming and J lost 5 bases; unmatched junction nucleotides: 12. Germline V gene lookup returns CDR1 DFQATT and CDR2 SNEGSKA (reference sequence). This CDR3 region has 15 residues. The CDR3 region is CSAPDLRTGRNTIYF. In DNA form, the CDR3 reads TGCAGTGCGCCGGACCTTAGGACAGGGAGAAACACCATATATTTT.

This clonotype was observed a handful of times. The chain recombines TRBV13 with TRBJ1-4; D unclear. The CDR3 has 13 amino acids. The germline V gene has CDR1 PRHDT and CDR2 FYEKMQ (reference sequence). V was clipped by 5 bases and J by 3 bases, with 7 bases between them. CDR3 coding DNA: TGTGCCAGCAGCGAGGGCTCTAATGAAAAACTGTTTTTT. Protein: CASSEGSNEKLFF.

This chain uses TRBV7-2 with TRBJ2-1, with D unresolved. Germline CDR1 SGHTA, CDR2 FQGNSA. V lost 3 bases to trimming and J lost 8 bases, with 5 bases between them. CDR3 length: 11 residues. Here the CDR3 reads CASSLIYEQFF. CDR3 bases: TGTGCCAGCAGCTTGATTTATGAGCAGTTCTTC.

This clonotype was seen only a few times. The CDR3 DNA reads TGTGCCAGCAGTTCCCCGACAGCCCGGGCTGAAGCTTTCTTT. It encodes CASSSPTARAEAFF. The chain uses TRBV28 and TRBJ1-1, with a tentative D call TRBD1 (5 bases). Trimming shortened V by 4 bases and J by 6 bases, and 15 bases separated the two germline ends. The CDR3 has 14 residues. Germline V gives CDR1 MDHEN, CDR2 SYDVKM.

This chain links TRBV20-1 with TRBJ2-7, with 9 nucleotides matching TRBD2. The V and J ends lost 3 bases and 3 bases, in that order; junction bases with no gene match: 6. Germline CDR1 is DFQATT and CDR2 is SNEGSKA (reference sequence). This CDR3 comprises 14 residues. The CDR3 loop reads CSARTSGGIYEQYF. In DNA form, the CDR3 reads TGCAGTGCTAGGACTAGCGGCGGGATCTACGAGCAGTACTTC.

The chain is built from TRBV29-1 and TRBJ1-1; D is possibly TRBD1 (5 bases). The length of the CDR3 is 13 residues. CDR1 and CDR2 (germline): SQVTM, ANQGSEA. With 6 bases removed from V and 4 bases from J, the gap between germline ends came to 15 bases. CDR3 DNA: TGCAGCGTCTCGTTCCAGGGAATCACTGAAGCTTTCTTT. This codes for CSVSFQGITEAFF. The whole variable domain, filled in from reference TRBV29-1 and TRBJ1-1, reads SAVISQKPSRDICQRGTSLTIQCQVDSQVTMMFWYRQQPGQSLTLIATANQGSEATYESGFVIDKFPISRPNLTFSTLTVSNMSPEDSSIYLCSVSFQGITEAFFGQGTRLTVV.

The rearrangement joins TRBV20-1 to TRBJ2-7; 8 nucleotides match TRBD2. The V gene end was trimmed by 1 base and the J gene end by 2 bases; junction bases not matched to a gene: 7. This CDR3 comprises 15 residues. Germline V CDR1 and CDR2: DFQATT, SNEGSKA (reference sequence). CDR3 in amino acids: CSARVGALAAYEQYF. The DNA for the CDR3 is TGCAGTGCTAGAGTTGGGGCACTAGCGGCCTACGAGCAGTACTTC.